This is a list of T cell receptor beta chains from one sample in a study of shared clonotypes between healthy human individuals. Produced via immunoSEQ multiplex PCR; TCRdb's table is partial and in-frame only. The table has roughly 2.2 million clones, 92% seen once; the top ten hold about 0.36%. Sample: naive CD4+ T cells from PBMCs. The receptors were gathered from a man between 18 and 29 years old in good health. Some clones in this sample may be carry-over from other donors' samples. Both conserved end residues are part of each CDR3. Fields, in order: V gene, clone size, J gene, CDR3 length, D gene, CDR3 protein, CDR3 DNA. D genes are given only for firm matches. Size tells how often a clone was seen (once, few, many) or the class of an expanded clone, and some rows leave it out.

v_gene: TRBV7-9
abundance: .
j_gene: TRBJ1-2
len: 14
d_gene: .
CDR3aa: CASRATPGLSGYTF
CDR3nt: TGTGCCAGCAGGGCTACACCCGGCCTTTCTGGCTACACCTTC

v_gene: TRBV19
abundance: .
j_gene: TRBJ1-2
len: 13
d_gene: .
CDR3aa: CATKDSNIYGYTF
CDR3nt: TGTGCCACCAAGGACAGCAATATCTATGGCTACACCTTC

v_gene: TRBV5-1
abundance: .
j_gene: TRBJ2-1
len: 15
d_gene: TRBD2
CDR3aa: CASSSAAGLYNEQFF
CDR3nt: TGCGCCAGCAGCTCCGCAGCGGGGCTCTACAATGAGCAGTTCTTC

v_gene: TRBV6-1
abundance: few
j_gene: TRBJ1-1
len: 13
d_gene: .
CDR3aa: CASSVWGDTEAFF
CDR3nt: TGTGCCAGCAGTGTTTGGGGTGACACTGAAGCTTTCTTT

v_gene: TRBV7-8
abundance: .
j_gene: TRBJ1-1
len: 16
d_gene: TRBD1
CDR3aa: CASSLRPGQGATEAFF
CDR3nt: TGTGCCAGCAGCTTACGACCTGGACAGGGGGCCACTGAAGCTTTCTTT

v_gene: TRBV6-6
abundance: .
j_gene: TRBJ1-5
len: 13
d_gene: TRBD1
CDR3aa: CASYGTGNQPQHF
CDR3nt: TGTGCCAGTTACGGGACAGGGAATCAGCCCCAGCATTTT

v_gene: TRBV5-1
abundance: .
j_gene: TRBJ2-7
len: 14
d_gene: .
CDR3aa: CASSWTSRGAEQYF
CDR3nt: TGCGCCAGCAGCTGGACGTCCAGGGGAGCCGAGCAGTACTTC

v_gene: TRBV5-5
abundance: .
j_gene: TRBJ2-2
len: 15
d_gene: .
CDR3aa: CASSLSFSPPGELFF
CDR3nt: TGTGCCAGCAGCTTGTCTTTCAGCCCTCCGGGGGAGCTGTTTTTT

v_gene: TRBV30
abundance: .
j_gene: TRBJ2-7
len: 14
d_gene: .
CDR3aa: CAWRVPGLSYEQYF
CDR3nt: TGTGCCTGGAGGGTACCGGGACTTAGCTACGAGCAGTACTTC

v_gene: TRBV15
abundance: .
j_gene: TRBJ2-7
len: 14
d_gene: .
CDR3aa: CATSSRRGNGEQYF
CDR3nt: TGTGCCACCAGCAGCAGAAGAGGGAATGGCGAGCAGTACTTC

v_gene: TRBV12-5
abundance: .
j_gene: TRBJ2-1
len: 15
d_gene: .
CDR3aa: CASSFRDSGRNEQFF
CDR3nt: TGTGCTAGCTCTTTCCGGGACTCCGGACGGAATGAGCAGTTCTTC

v_gene: TRBV4-1
abundance: .
j_gene: TRBJ2-3
len: 15
d_gene: TRBD2
CDR3aa: CASSQGLAGGDTQYF
CDR3nt: TGCGCCAGCAGCCAAGGACTAGCGGGAGGAGATACGCAGTATTTT

v_gene: TRBV29-1
abundance: .
j_gene: TRBJ1-2
len: 11
d_gene: .
CDR3aa: CSVVENYGYTF
CDR3nt: TGCAGCGTTGTTGAAAACTATGGCTACACCTTC

v_gene: TRBV28
abundance: .
j_gene: TRBJ2-2
len: 17
d_gene: TRBD2
CDR3aa: CASSWSFREANTGELFF
CDR3nt: TGTGCCAGCAGCTGGTCTTTTCGGGAGGCGAACACCGGGGAGCTGTTTTTT

v_gene: TRBV6-6
abundance: once
j_gene: TRBJ2-7
len: 14
d_gene: TRBD2
CDR3aa: CASSPWLAGGEQYF
CDR3nt: TGTGCCAGCAGTCCTTGGCTAGCGGGAGGCGAGCAGTACTTC

v_gene: TRBV9
abundance: .
j_gene: TRBJ2-3
len: 17
d_gene: TRBD2
CDR3aa: CASSVAQREGQTDTQYF
CDR3nt: TGTGCCAGCAGCGTAGCTCAGCGGGAGGGCCAGACAGATACGCAGTATTTT

v_gene: TRBV7-3
abundance: .
j_gene: TRBJ2-3
len: 14
d_gene: .
CDR3aa: CASSTGTSTDTQYF
CDR3nt: TGTGCCAGCAGCACAGGCACTAGCACAGATACGCAGTATTTT

v_gene: TRBV28
abundance: .
j_gene: TRBJ2-3
len: 16
d_gene: .
CDR3aa: CASSLVSPSYTDTQYF
CDR3nt: TGTGCCAGCAGTTTAGTCAGCCCGTCATACACAGATACGCAGTATTTT

v_gene: TRBV2
abundance: .
j_gene: TRBJ1-5
len: 15
d_gene: .
CDR3aa: CASSERTAGNQPQHF
CDR3nt: TGTGCCAGCAGTGAGAGAACAGCGGGGAATCAGCCCCAGCATTTT

v_gene: TRBV18
abundance: .
j_gene: TRBJ1-2
len: 14
d_gene: .
CDR3aa: CASSEGEFNYGYTF
CDR3nt: TGTGCCAGCTCAGAAGGAGAGTTCAACTATGGCTACACCTTC

v_gene: TRBV5-4
abundance: once
j_gene: TRBJ2-7
len: 14
d_gene: .
CDR3aa: CASSLELGGREQYF
CDR3nt: TGTGCCAGCAGCTTGGAGCTAGGGGGGAGAGAGCAGTACTTC

v_gene: TRBV18
abundance: .
j_gene: TRBJ2-7
len: 18
d_gene: TRBD2
CDR3aa: CASSIRDIRTSGSYEQYF
CDR3nt: TGTGCCAGCTCTATCCGGGACATTAGGACTAGCGGGTCCTACGAGCAGTACTTC

v_gene: TRBV6-6
abundance: .
j_gene: TRBJ2-3
len: 15
d_gene: TRBD1
CDR3aa: CASSSGTVFTDTQYF
CDR3nt: TGTGCCAGCAGCTCCGGGACAGTTTTCACAGATACGCAGTATTTT

v_gene: TRBV5-1
abundance: .
j_gene: TRBJ2-1
len: 12
d_gene: .
CDR3aa: CASSFQGPEQFF
CDR3nt: TGCGCCAGCAGCTTCCAGGGACCTGAGCAGTTCTTC

v_gene: TRBV28
abundance: few
j_gene: TRBJ1-1
len: 14
d_gene: .
CDR3aa: CASRPGGVGTEAFF
CDR3nt: TGTGCCAGCAGACCAGGTGGGGTTGGCACTGAAGCTTTCTTT

v_gene: TRBV28
abundance: .
j_gene: TRBJ1-2
len: 14
d_gene: TRBD1
CDR3aa: CASSLGQVAYGYTF
CDR3nt: TGTGCCAGCAGTTTAGGACAGGTGGCCTATGGCTACACCTTC

v_gene: TRBV7-9
abundance: .
j_gene: TRBJ1-2
len: 17
d_gene: TRBD1
CDR3aa: CASGAGASGQRNYGYTF
CDR3nt: TGTGCCAGCGGAGCCGGGGCCTCGGGACAGCGAAACTATGGCTACACCTTC

v_gene: TRBV5-4
abundance: .
j_gene: TRBJ2-1
len: 16
d_gene: TRBD2
CDR3aa: CASSMAGTSRYNEQFF
CDR3nt: TGTGCCAGCAGCATGGCCGGGACTAGCAGATACAATGAGCAGTTCTTC

v_gene: TRBV9
abundance: .
j_gene: TRBJ2-3
len: 16
d_gene: TRBD2
CDR3aa: CASTPGLAGLIYTQYF
CDR3nt: TGTGCCAGCACCCCAGGGCTAGCGGGTTTGATTTATACGCAGTATTTT

v_gene: TRBV9
abundance: .
j_gene: TRBJ2-3
len: 14
d_gene: .
CDR3aa: CASSARISTDTQYF
CDR3nt: TGTGCCAGCAGCGCCAGGATTAGCACAGATACGCAGTATTTT

v_gene: TRBV5-4
abundance: .
j_gene: TRBJ2-2
len: 15
d_gene: .
CDR3aa: CASSLAGSTPGELFF
CDR3nt: TGTGCCAGCAGCTTGGCTGGAAGTACCCCCGGGGAGCTGTTTTTT

v_gene: TRBV19
abundance: .
j_gene: TRBJ1-3
len: 14
d_gene: .
CDR3aa: CASNSAVTGNTIYF
CDR3nt: TGTGCCAGTAATTCGGCCGTCACTGGAAACACCATATATTTT

v_gene: TRBV19
abundance: .
j_gene: TRBJ1-1
len: 13
d_gene: .
CDR3aa: CASRGEGKGEAFF
CDR3nt: TGTGCCAGTAGGGGCGAAGGAAAGGGAGAAGCTTTCTTT

v_gene: TRBV10-3
abundance: .
j_gene: TRBJ2-1
len: 14
d_gene: .
CDR3aa: CATHLDYFKNEQFF
CDR3nt: TGTGCCACCCATTTAGACTATTTCAAAAATGAGCAGTTCTTC

v_gene: TRBV5-6
abundance: .
j_gene: TRBJ2-7
len: 14
d_gene: .
CDR3aa: CASSSPTVLYEQYF
CDR3nt: TGTGCCAGCAGCTCCCCGACAGTGCTCTACGAGCAGTACTTC

v_gene: TRBV25-1
abundance: .
j_gene: TRBJ1-4
len: 14
d_gene: TRBD1
CDR3aa: CASSAGQGERKLFF
CDR3nt: TGTGCCAGCAGTGCGGGACAGGGAGAAAGGAAACTGTTTTTT

v_gene: TRBV6-5
abundance: .
j_gene: TRBJ1-3
len: 16
d_gene: .
CDR3aa: CASSYTRVYIGNTIYF
CDR3nt: TGTGCCAGCAGTTACACCCGGGTCTATATTGGAAACACCATATATTTT

v_gene: TRBV28
abundance: once
j_gene: TRBJ2-5
len: 13
d_gene: .
CDR3aa: CASSPRRGETQYF
CDR3nt: TGTGCCAGCAGTCCCCGCAGGGGAGAGACCCAGTACTTC

v_gene: TRBV5-1
abundance: .
j_gene: TRBJ2-7
len: 15
d_gene: .
CDR3aa: CASSLARTEVDEQYF
CDR3nt: TGCGCCAGCAGCTTGGCGAGGACAGAGGTCGACGAGCAGTACTTC

v_gene: TRBV19
abundance: .
j_gene: TRBJ1-2
len: 15
d_gene: .
CDR3aa: CASSITSGQHYGYTF
CDR3nt: TGTGCCAGTAGTATCACTTCGGGGCAGCACTATGGCTACACCTTC

v_gene: TRBV19
abundance: .
j_gene: TRBJ1-5
len: 14
d_gene: .
CDR3aa: CASSMSWGPQPQHF
CDR3nt: TGTGCCAGTAGTATGTCCTGGGGCCCTCAGCCCCAGCATTTT

v_gene: TRBV7-2
abundance: .
j_gene: TRBJ2-3
len: 15
d_gene: TRBD2
CDR3aa: CASSSPAGGPDTQYF
CDR3nt: TGTGCCAGCAGCTCCCCCGCGGGAGGCCCAGATACGCAGTATTTT

v_gene: TRBV5-1
abundance: once
j_gene: TRBJ1-5
len: 15
d_gene: .
CDR3aa: CASSLGEHLSSPQHF
CDR3nt: TGCGCCAGCAGCTTGGGGGAGCACCTCTCATCGCCCCAGCATTTT

v_gene: TRBV11-3
abundance: .
j_gene: TRBJ2-6
len: 17
d_gene: .
CDR3aa: CASSPGPKLSGANVLTF
CDR3nt: TGTGCCAGCAGCCCGGGACCTAAACTCTCTGGGGCCAACGTCCTGACTTTC

v_gene: TRBV7-2
abundance: once
j_gene: TRBJ2-6
len: 18
d_gene: .
CDR3aa: CASSFPWGARSGANVLTF
CDR3nt: TGTGCCAGCAGCTTCCCTTGGGGGGCACGTTCTGGGGCCAACGTCCTGACTTTC

v_gene: TRBV28
abundance: .
j_gene: TRBJ2-7
len: 18
d_gene: TRBD2
CDR3aa: CASSWGLAGGSRSREQYF
CDR3nt: TGTGCCAGCAGTTGGGGACTAGCGGGAGGGTCGAGATCGCGGGAGCAGTACTTC

v_gene: TRBV7-9
abundance: .
j_gene: TRBJ2-7
len: 16
d_gene: TRBD1
CDR3aa: CASSSQTGTVAYEQYF
CDR3nt: TGTGCCAGCAGCTCGCAAACCGGGACAGTCGCCTACGAGCAGTACTTC

v_gene: TRBV18
abundance: .
j_gene: TRBJ1-1
len: 16
d_gene: .
CDR3aa: CASSPLPGSSKTEAFF
CDR3nt: TGTGCCAGCTCACCGTTGCCAGGGAGTTCTAAAACTGAAGCTTTCTTT

v_gene: TRBV11-2
abundance: once
j_gene: TRBJ2-2
len: 13
d_gene: .
CDR3aa: CASSPINTGELFF
CDR3nt: TGTGCCAGCAGCCCCATAAACACCGGGGAGCTGTTTTTT

v_gene: TRBV19
abundance: .
j_gene: TRBJ2-1
len: 16
d_gene: .
CDR3aa: CASRPMSPRGYNEQFF
CDR3nt: TGTGCCAGTAGGCCCATGTCACCCCGGGGCTACAATGAGCAGTTCTTC

v_gene: TRBV14
abundance: .
j_gene: TRBJ1-2
len: 18
d_gene: .
CDR3aa: CASSQVGFIGSSDYGYTF
CDR3nt: TGTGCCAGCAGCCAAGTAGGGTTTATTGGTTCGTCTGACTATGGCTACACCTTC

v_gene: TRBV4-1
abundance: .
j_gene: TRBJ1-6
len: 17
d_gene: TRBD1
CDR3aa: CASSQAEDRVNNSPLHF
CDR3nt: TGCGCCAGCAGCCAGGCGGAGGACAGGGTAAATAATTCACCCCTCCACTTT

v_gene: TRBV11-3
abundance: .
j_gene: TRBJ2-5
len: 15
d_gene: .
CDR3aa: CASSTHFDPRETQYF
CDR3nt: TGTGCCAGCAGCACCCACTTCGACCCTCGGGAGACCCAGTACTTC

v_gene: TRBV9
abundance: .
j_gene: TRBJ1-1
len: 16
d_gene: .
CDR3aa: CASSVGAGAYYTEAFF
CDR3nt: TGTGCCAGCAGCGTAGGGGCAGGAGCTTACTACACTGAAGCTTTCTTT

v_gene: TRBV7-2
abundance: .
j_gene: TRBJ2-1
len: 15
d_gene: .
CDR3aa: CASSSQGSSYNEQFF
CDR3nt: TGTGCCAGCAGCTCCCAGGGTTCCTCCTACAATGAGCAGTTCTTC

v_gene: TRBV5-4
abundance: .
j_gene: TRBJ2-2
len: 13
d_gene: .
CDR3aa: CASSQSVTGELFF
CDR3nt: TGTGCCAGCAGCCAGTCAGTCACCGGGGAGCTGTTTTTT

v_gene: TRBV15
abundance: .
j_gene: TRBJ1-3
len: 15
d_gene: .
CDR3aa: CATSRVGNAGNTIYF
CDR3nt: TGTGCCACCAGCAGAGTAGGGAATGCTGGAAACACCATATATTTT

v_gene: TRBV6-5
abundance: .
j_gene: TRBJ1-2
len: 13
d_gene: .
CDR3aa: CASSPGADYGYTF
CDR3nt: TGTGCCAGCAGCCCTGGGGCGGACTATGGCTACACCTTC

v_gene: TRBV7-3
abundance: .
j_gene: TRBJ2-7
len: 14
d_gene: .
CDR3aa: CASSLRGGTYEQYF
CDR3nt: TGTGCCAGCAGCTTGAGAGGTGGAACCTACGAGCAGTACTTC